This T cell receptor beta chain stems from a study of low-dose radiotherapy and immunotherapy resistance in tumors. Study information: With cycle 1 day 1 as the start, patients took oral aspirin 300 mg daily for four cycles.

With TRAV- and TRBV-specific primers, first-strand cDNA was made, covering the alpha and beta chains. It was with a constant-region primer and a V-primer adapter that TCRs were amplified over roughly 19 PCR cycles. TCRdb re-called the reads with MiXCR, one entry per CDR3 protein. Of some 85,000 distinct CDR3 sequences listed, approximately 17% are singletons. In this sample, this clonotype turned up many times. This sample's time point: before trial treatment. Germline V gene data show CDR1 as SQVTM and CDR2 as ANQGSEA. V lost 0 bases to trimming and J lost 4 bases; unmatched junction nucleotides: 10. The CDR3 spans 16 residues.

This material consisted of PBMCs, taken before treatment. J is TRBJ2-3 and V is TRBV29-1, with TRBD2 matching 7 bases. This TCR derives from a male donor with prostate cancer. The CDR3 sequence is CSVEDGRGLKSDTQYF. Written as DNA, the CDR3 is TGCAGCGTTGAAGATGGGAGGGGCCTGAAGTCAGATACGCAGTATTTT.